This TCR beta chain was captured by sequencing in a study of cytomegalovirus exposure and HLA in healthy donors. Study summary: Unique TCRs numbering around 80 million, obtained from HLA-typed donors, made up an early data release.

13 Jbeta primers and 60 Vbeta primers were used for the PCR. Only in-frame clones appear in the TCRdb table, and some are missing; sequencing was by immunoSEQ multiplex PCR. The sample includes around 170,000 clones, about four fifths of them seen just once. This clone came up once. What it binds is unknown. The CDR3 contains 14 residues. The V end was cut by 3 bases, the J end by 6 bases, with 14 bases between. CDR1 is SGHVS and CDR2 is FQNEAQ in the germline V gene. Study outcomes and limitations: Confirmation in vitro established that three CMV-associated chains were specific for CMV antigens.

The sequencing sample was made of PBMCs. The J gene is TRBJ1-1, the V gene TRBV7-8; tentative D call: TRBD1 (5 bases). This sequence was found in a woman aged 25 to 39 in good health and CMV-seronegative. The CDR3 loop reads CASSFEGERAEAFF. The CDR3 DNA is TGTGCCAGCAGCTTTGAAGGGGAGCGGGCTGAAGCTTTCTTT.